This TCR beta chain was sequenced for a study of vaccination and CD4 T cells after COVID-19. Treatment given: 10-day PBMC culture with coronavirus spike peptide pools or control peptides (ViraFEST assay). The ends were cut back, 7 bases at V and 1 base at J, with 11 bases in the middle. Germline V lookup: CDR1 SNHLY, CDR2 FYNNEI. This CDR3 has 14 residues. Concerning this clonotype: Its antigen is still unknown.

The Oncomine TCR Beta short-read assay sequenced DNA from cultured CD4+ T cells. TCRdb re-called the PCR reads through MiXCR, storing one row per CDR3 protein. The sample includes 4,000 to 5,000 distinct CDR3 sequences, about 37% of them seen just once. This clonotype was obtained from a human donor who had recovered from COVID-19. The material was CD4+ T cells from blood, cultured in vitro, obtained after SARS-CoV-2 vaccination. The V call is TRBV2, the J call TRBJ1-3; D call uncertain. The CDR3 nucleotides are TGTGCCAGCACCGAGCGGCAATCTGGAAACACCATATATTTT. Translated, it gives CASTERQSGNTIYF.